Shown below are 17 T cell receptor beta chains from a single sample sequenced in a study of tumor-infiltrating lymphocytes in localized non-small cell lung cancer. TCRdb's copy holds only in-frame clones and misses some; the assay was immunoSEQ multiplex PCR. The sample comprises about 10,000 clones, around 74% of which are singletons, and 15% to 20% rests with the top ten. Sequenced material: uninvolved lung tissue not adjacent to the tumor. The receptors here all came from a human donor with non-small cell lung cancer.

This chain links TRBV6-5 with TRBJ1-4, with D tentatively TRBD1 (5 bases). V was shortened by 0 bases and J by 3 bases, with 5 bases between the two germline ends. Germline V gene lookup returns CDR1 MNHEY and CDR2 SVGAGI. This CDR3 comprises 14 residues. CDR3 bases: TGTGCCAGCAGTTACTCGGGGCCTAATGAAAAACTGTTTTTT. Protein sequence: CASSYSGPNEKLFF.

The chain recombines TRBV27 with TRBJ1-1; 7 bases fit TRBD1. V gave up 0 bases and J gave up 2 bases; unmatched junction bases: 12. Per germline, CDR1 MNHEY and CDR2 SMNVEV (reference sequence). The CDR3 length is 18 residues. The DNA of the CDR3 is TGTGCCAGCAGTTTATCTGGCAGGGGGTCAAGTTATAACACTGAAGCTTTCTTT. It specifies CASSLSGRGSSYNTEAFF.

The V and J genes are TRBV5-4 and TRBJ1-2; 9 bases map to TRBD1. CDR1 is SGHNT, CDR2 YYREEE, per germline (reference sequence). This CDR3 contains 18 residues. V dropped 0 bases and J dropped 8; count of bases not matched to a gene: 17. The CDR3, as DNA: TGTGCCAGCAGCTTGGTCGCGACAGGGGGACGCAGGGTGGGGGGCTACACCTTC. This encodes CASSLVATGGRRVGGYTF. Drawing the rest from reference TRBV5-4 and TRBJ1-2, the complete variable domain is ETGVTQSPTHLIKTRGQQVTLRCSSQSGHNTVSWYQQALGQGPQFIFQYYREEENGRGNFPPRFSGLQFPNYSSELNVNALELDDSALYLCASSLVATGGRRVGGYTFGSGTRLTVV.

The CDR3 DNA reads TGTGCCAGCAGTTACGATGGAGGTCAAGAGACCCAGTACTTC. Protein sequence: CASSYDGGQETQYF. The V and J genes are TRBV6-6 and TRBJ2-5; tentatively, D is TRBD2 (5 bases). Germline V gene data show CDR1 as MNHNY and CDR2 as SVGAGI (reference sequence). There are 14 residues in the CDR3. V lost 2 bases and J 2 bases, leaving 9 bases between the germline ends.

This clone was found a few times. V is TRBV27 and J is TRBJ2-7, with 8 bases that match TRBD2. This CDR3 has 16 residues. V was clipped by 3 bases and J by 0 bases; unmatched bases: 7. Per the germline V gene, CDR1 is MNHEY and CDR2 is SMNVEV (reference sequence). The CDR3 nucleotides read TGTGCCAGCAGTTTGAGGGCGGGAGGTCGCTCCTACGAGCAGTACTTC. As protein: CASSLRAGGRSYEQYF.

This clone is labeled as large. V gene TRBV7-6 combines with J gene TRBJ2-7, with 9 nucleotides matching TRBD2. The CDR3 contains 14 residues. Germline trimming cut 2 bases from V and 6 bases from J; bases unmatched to any gene: 5. Germline assignment: CDR1 SGHVS and CDR2 FNYEAQ. CDR3 sequence reads: CASSLKASGVEQYF. The CDR3, as DNA: TGTGCCAGCAGCTTAAAGGCTAGCGGGGTCGAGCAGTACTTC.

The rearrangement links TRBV25-1 to TRBJ2-1; D is undetermined. This CDR3 comprises 12 residues. Germline CDR1 MGHDK, CDR2 SYGVNS. V shed 1 base and J shed 15 bases, with 13 bases lying between them. CDR3 sequence: CASSESPRRLFF. CDR3 in DNA: TGTGCCAGCAGTGAATCCCCCAGGAGACTGTTCTTC.

This clone is medium-sized by share. This sequence joins TRBV5-1 and TRBJ2-5; 9 nucleotides align to TRBD1. The CDR3 has 14 amino acids. The V gene's germline CDR1 is SGHRS and CDR2 YFSETQ. The trim removed 2 bases at V and 1 base at J, leaving 0 bases unmatched. CDR3 in DNA: TGCGCCAGCAGCTTACAGGGGGCCCAAGAGACCCAGTACTTC. Translated: CASSLQGAQETQYF.

J is TRBJ1-3 and V is TRBV2; D possibly corresponds to TRBD1 (6 bases). The CDR3 runs 16 residues. CDR1 and CDR2 (germline): SNHLY, FYNNEI. V lost 4 bases, J lost 0 bases, and 13 bases lay in between. The CDR3 DNA follows: TGTGCCAGCAGTGCAGGAGCGACAGGCTCTGGAAACACCATATATTTT. This translates into CASSAGATGSGNTIYF.

The table lists this clone with a few counts. The chain uses TRBV19 and TRBJ1-5; 9 bases are a match to TRBD1. The V segment lost 5 bases and the J segment 1 base; nucleotides outside the gene matches: 6. The CDR3 contains 16 residues. Germline V gene lookup returns CDR1 LNHDA and CDR2 SQIVND (reference sequence). CDR3 sequence reads: CASSSPGTGSNQPQHF. The CDR3 DNA reads as TGTGCCAGTAGTTCTCCCGGGACAGGGAGCAATCAGCCCCAGCATTTT.

This clone was counted a few times. The chain uses TRBV6-5 and TRBJ1-2; D ambiguous. This CDR3 has 12 amino acids. Between the trimmed V and J ends, which lost 6 bases and 8 bases, there was a span of 13 bases. The germline V gene encodes CDR1 MNHEY and CDR2 SVGAGI. CDR3 sequence: CASSPGRWGYTF. As DNA, the CDR3 is TGTGCCAGCAGCCCCGGCAGGTGGGGCTACACCTTC.

The chain has TRBV5-1 and TRBJ2-5, with 12 bases matching TRBD2. The CDR3 sequence is 16 residues long. Germline V gene data show CDR1 as SGHRS and CDR2 as YFSETQ. V dropped 0 bases and J dropped 2; count of bases not matched to a gene: 2. For the CDR3, the DNA is TGCGCCAGCAGCTTGGGGGGACTAGCGGGTCAAGAGACCCAGTACTTC. Its protein product is CASSLGGLAGQETQYF.

The chain combines TRBV28 with TRBJ2-5; a possible D gene is TRBD1 (6 bases). The CDR3 covers 15 residues. Per the germline V gene, CDR1 is MDHEN and CDR2 is SYDVKM. Trimming took off 5 bases at V and 5 bases at J, with 18 bases between the two ends. The CDR3 nucleotides are TGTGCCAGCAGTCCTCCAGCCTGGGGGCGGGAGACCCAGTACTTC. Protein: CASSPPAWGRETQYF.

This sequence joins TRBV19 and TRBJ2-5, with D perhaps TRBD2 (5 bases). Trimming cost V 4 bases and J 5 bases, with 14 bases left between them. CDR1 is LNHDA and CDR2 is SQIVND in the germline V gene (reference sequence). The CDR3 is 14 residues long. The CDR3 sequence is CASSRGGSGETQYF. The CDR3 DNA is TGTGCCAGTAGTAGGGGTGGGAGTGGGGAGACCCAGTACTTC.

The chain has TRBV15 and TRBJ1-3; D gene unclear. This CDR3 has 19 residues. The V gene's germline CDR1 is LNHNV and CDR2 YYDKDF (reference sequence). V lost 4 bases to trimming and J lost 0 bases, with 22 bases between them. The CDR3 nucleotides are TGTGCCACCAGCATCGAATACCCGTCGACCCGTGTCTCTGGAAACACCATATATTTT. Residues: CATSIEYPSTRVSGNTIYF.

This clone was detected a few times. Additional DNA sequences in this sample encode the identical CDR3. CDR3 sequence (DNA): TGCGCCAGCAGCCCGGAGACAGGGGAAGCTTTCTTT. This encodes CASSPETGEAFF. The V gene is TRBV5-1, the J gene TRBJ1-1, with 7 bases that match TRBD1. This CDR3 has 12 amino acids. The germline gives CDR1 SGHRS, CDR2 YFSETQ. J lost 8 bases, V lost 4 bases, and 5 bases had no gene match.

This clone was counted only a few times. The rearrangement joins TRBV4-1 to TRBJ2-3; D is unclear. Germline loops: CDR1 MGHRA, CDR2 YSYEKL. V lost 7 bases and J 1 base, leaving 9 bases between the germline ends. CDR3 length: 13 amino acids. The CDR3 DNA reads TGCGCCAGCACGGCCCCGGGCACAGATACGCAGTATTTT. Amino acids: CASTAPGTDTQYF.